This TCR beta chain was profiled in a study of T cell responses to AZD1222 COVID-19 vaccine. Whole-study findings and limits: Scientists sampled the repertoires only once the peak T cell response had passed.

Method: immunoSEQ multiplex PCR; TCRdb's copy keeps in-frame clones and lacks some. The sample records more than 75,000 clones, about 89% being singletons. CDR1 and CDR2 from the germline V gene are GTSNPN and SVGIG (reference sequence). The CDR3 has 13 amino acids. Trimming removed 5 bases from V and 0 bases from J; junction bases left unmatched: 2. With regard to this clone: The antigen is not known.

This sequence joins TRBV30 and TRBJ2-5; 8 nucleotides agree with TRBD2. Source: peripheral blood, taken on day 0 of AZD1222 vaccination. The sequence was obtained from an adult in good health. The DNA for the CDR3 is TGTGCCTGGCATAGCGGGAACCAAGAGACCCAGTACTTC. This codes for CAWHSGNQETQYF.